This T cell receptor beta chain appears in the sequencing data of a study of CD8+CD57+ T cells in acquired aplastic anemia. Sequenced patients had shown CD8+CD57+ cell expansion by flow cytometry. In this sample, this clonotype turned up many times. Germline assignment: CDR1 ENHRY and CDR2 SYGVKD. The CDR3 has 14 amino acids. Trimming took 10 bases from V and 3 from J, leaving 15 bases between them. Genomic DNA constituted the template upon which TCR beta VDJ and CDR3 profiling was performed. TCRdb ran MiXCR on the reads and lists one entry per CDR3 protein. The sample comprises under 150,000 distinct CDR3 sequences, about two fifths of which are singletons, and roughly 2.7% rests with the top ten.

The chain carries TRBV10-3 and TRBJ2-2; TRBD1 might be the D (6 bases). Sequencing input: sorted CD4+, CD8+, or CD8+CD57+ T cells (not recorded which) from PBMCs. This sequence originates from a human donor with aplastic anemia. This chain's CDR3 is CATKSTGDTGELFF. CDR3 DNA: TGTGCCACTAAGTCGACAGGCGACACCGGGGAGCTGTTTTTT.